These 29 T cell receptor beta chains originate from one sample sequenced in a study of T cell responses to AZD1222 COVID-19 vaccine. Sequencing used immunoSEQ multiplex PCR; TCRdb keeps in-frame clones, though not all of them. The sample yields fewer than 120,000 clones, about four fifths seen once. The input for sequencing was peripheral blood, taken on day 0 of AZD1222 vaccination. These receptors all come from an adult in good health.

The chain is built from TRBV12-3 or TRBV12-4 and TRBJ1-5; D remains ambiguous. The CDR3 totals 12 residues. V gave up 7 bases and J gave up 4 bases, with 8 bases separating them. The CDR3 reads CASTFSNQPQHF. CDR3 coding DNA: TGTGCCAGCACCTTCAGTAATCAGCCCCAGCATTTT.

The chain employs TRBV19 and TRBJ2-5, with 8 nucleotides matching TRBD2. Germline V gives CDR1 LNHDA, CDR2 SQIVND (reference sequence). The CDR3 is made up of 15 amino acids. The junction had 9 bases not matched to a gene; V was cut back by 3 bases and J by 6 bases. The chain's CDR3 is CASSIVGSGVKTQYF. The CDR3 DNA reads TGTGCCAGTAGTATTGTTGGTAGCGGGGTAAAGACCCAGTACTTC.

The chain recombines TRBV18 with TRBJ2-1; 11 bases map to TRBD2. The germline CDR1 and CDR2 sequences are KGHSH and LQKENI. V was pared by 3 bases and J by 2 bases, with 3 bases of the junction left unmatched. The CDR3 runs 16 residues. The CDR3 DNA sequence: TGTGCCAGCTCACCTCTGGGACTAGCGGCCTACAATGAGCAGTTCTTC. Amino acid sequence: CASSPLGLAAYNEQFF. The full variable domain, its missing parts supplied by reference TRBV18 and TRBJ2-1, is NAGVMQNPRHLVRRRGQEARLRCSPMKGHSHVYWYRQLPEEGLKFMVYLQKENIIDESGMPKERFSAEFPKEGPSILRIQQVVRGDSAAYFCASSPLGLAAYNEQFFGPGTRLTVL.

This chain uses TRBV6-2 or TRBV6-3 with TRBJ2-5; D is unclear. In germline, CDR1 is MNHEY, CDR2 SVGEGT. V was shortened by 5 bases and J by 5 bases, with 21 bases between the two germline ends. The CDR3 covers 16 residues. The CDR3 is CASSRPRTDNRETQYF. CDR3 bases: TGTGCCAGCAGTCGACCACGGACGGATAATCGGGAGACCCAGTACTTC.

The V and J genes are TRBV5-1 and TRBJ2-5, with D maybe TRBD2 (6 bases). Trimming pared 5 bases from V and 5 bases from J, leaving 13 bases between. Germline CDR1 SGHRS, CDR2 YFSETQ. The CDR3 length is 13 residues. CDR3 in amino acids: CASSMGGGETQYF. CDR3 bases: TGCGCCAGCAGTATGGGGGGAGGCGAGACCCAGTACTTC.

The chain is built from TRBV5-1 and TRBJ2-5; D may be TRBD2 (5 bases). The CDR3 is 14 residues long. In germline, CDR1 is SGHRS, CDR2 YFSETQ. Trimming removed 0 bases at V and 4 bases at J, with 10 bases between. The CDR3 DNA follows: TGCGCCAGCAGCTTGGCCGGAGGTAGAGAGACCCAGTACTTC. Translation gives CASSLAGGRETQYF.

This chain joins TRBV21-1 and TRBJ1-1; the D call TRBD1 from the table was never checked on the DNA. TRBV21-1 is termed a pseudogene. This CDR3 spans 13 amino acids. The CDR3 region is CASSKVFHSEAFF. The CDR3 region has the DNA TGTGCCAGCAGCAAAGTGTTTCACAGCGAAGCTTTCTTT.

This sequence joins TRBV30 and TRBJ2-6; D unresolved. The V and J ends lost 3 bases and 0 bases respectively, with 6 bases between them. This CDR3 comprises 14 residues. Germline assignment: CDR1 GTSNPN and CDR2 SVGIG (reference sequence). The CDR3 loop is CAWSAASGANVLTF. The DNA of the CDR3 is TGTGCCTGGAGCGCCGCCTCTGGGGCCAACGTCCTGACTTTC.

The V call is TRBV3-1 (or the pseudogene TRBV3-2), the J call TRBJ1-2, with TRBD1 matching over 7 bases. Trimming at V came to 3 bases and at J to 0 bases, leaving 4 bases not matched to a gene. The CDR3 has 15 amino acids. In germline, CDR1 is LGHDT, CDR2 YNNKEL (reference sequence). The CDR3 sequence is CASSQGGTANYGYTF. CDR3 sequence (DNA): TGTGCCAGCAGCCAGGGCGGGACAGCTAACTATGGCTACACCTTC.

As DNA, the CDR3 is TGTGCCAGCAGCCTCAGGGACAGTTCGTATGGCTACACCTTC. Its protein is CASSLRDSSYGYTF. The V and J genes are TRBV7-2 and TRBJ1-2; 7 bases are a match to TRBD1. The CDR3 is 14 amino acids. The trim removed 5 bases at V and 5 bases at J, leaving 8 bases unmatched. CDR1 is SGHTA and CDR2 is FQGNSA in the germline V gene.

This rearrangement joins TRBV19 to TRBJ1-5; no clear D gene. CDR3 size: 12 residues. Germline V gene sequence: CDR1 LNHDA, CDR2 SQIVND (reference sequence). Trimming removed 3 bases at V and 3 bases at J, with 3 bases between. The CDR3 nucleotides read TGTGCCAGTAGTATCTTCAATCAGCCCCAGCATTTT. This translates into CASSIFNQPQHF. Full variable domain (outside the CDR3, taken from reference TRBV19 and TRBJ1-5): DGGITQSPKYLFRKEGQNVTLSCEQNLNHDAMYWYRQDPGQGLRLIYYSQIVNDFQKGDIAEGYSVSREKKESFPLTVTSAQKNPTAFYLCASSIFNQPQHFGDGTRLSIL.

Remarks on this clone: This sample also contains other DNA sequences that code for the same CDR3. The chain couples TRBV4-1 to TRBJ2-1, with TRBD1 identical over 9 bases. CDR3 length equals 14 residues. Germline CDR1 MGHRA, CDR2 YSYEKL. Trimming removed 1 base from V and 5 bases from J; junction bases left unmatched: 0. The CDR3 sequence is CASSQGTGDNEQFF. The CDR3 nucleotides read TGCGCCAGCAGCCAAGGGACAGGGGACAATGAGCAGTTCTTC.

Concerning this clone itself: This sample includes further DNA sequences coding for the same CDR3. The V call is TRBV19, the J call TRBJ1-1, with D possibly TRBD1 on 6 matching bases. V lost 3 bases and J lost 3, with 8 bases in between. The germline CDR1 and CDR2 sequences are LNHDA and SQIVND (reference sequence). The CDR3 is 13 amino acids. This CDR3 reads CASSIRGDTEAFF. As DNA, the CDR3 is TGTGCCAGTAGTATTAGGGGGGACACTGAAGCTTTCTTT.

This clone was observed a single time. V gene TRBV3-1 (or the pseudogene TRBV3-2) combines with J gene TRBJ2-5; 15 positions agree with TRBD2. Trimming took 4 bases from V and 2 from J; bases not matched to a gene: 8. The CDR3 covers 18 residues. Looked up from germline, CDR1 is LGHDT and CDR2 is YNNKEL (reference sequence). The CDR3: CASSLPGLAGGGQETQYF. DNA for the CDR3: TGTGCCAGCAGCCTCCCGGGACTAGCGGGGGGAGGTCAAGAGACCCAGTACTTC.

This sequence joins TRBV7-3 and TRBJ2-5; no firm D call. Between the trimmed V and J ends, which lost 3 bases and 4 bases, there was a span of 9 bases. The CDR3 covers 13 residues. Germline V gene data show CDR1 as SGHTA and CDR2 as FQGTGA. The CDR3 coding sequence is TGTGCCAGCAGCTTCGGCGAAGGAGAGACCCAGTACTTC. Translating gives CASSFGEGETQYF.

CDR3 sequence reads: CASSLGGVWGSAGGYTF. The CDR3 DNA reads as TGTGCCAGCAGCTTGGGAGGGGTCTGGGGTAGTGCTGGAGGCTACACCTTC. The chain links TRBV5-6 to TRBJ1-2, with a possible D match to TRBD1 (5 bases). V was trimmed by 0 bases and J by 8 bases, leaving 23 bases between them. This CDR3 comprises 17 residues. Germline V gives CDR1 SGHDT, CDR2 YYEEEE.

The J gene is TRBJ1-5, the V gene TRBV19, with unresolved D. Germline V gene lookup returns CDR1 LNHDA and CDR2 SQIVND (reference sequence). Trimming left V 6 bases short and J 3 bases short, with 12 bases between. The CDR3 totals 14 residues. The CDR3 DNA reads as TGTGCCAGTAGACCGCTCGAAACCAATCAGCCCCAGCATTTT. Translated, it gives CASRPLETNQPQHF.

V usage is TRBV6-2 or TRBV6-3 and J usage is TRBJ2-4, with no clear D. Germline V gene lookup returns CDR1 MNHEY and CDR2 SVGEGT. The CDR3 consists of 16 residues. V was trimmed by 6 bases and J by 1 base, leaving 16 bases between them. The DNA of the CDR3 is TGTGCCAGCAGCCCTAGAGGAGAGCTGGCCAAAAACATTCAGTACTTC. The encoded protein is CASSPRGELAKNIQYF.

V gene TRBV4-3 combines with J gene TRBJ2-4, with 10 bases identical to TRBD2. There are 15 residues in the CDR3. CDR1 and CDR2 (germline): LGHNA, YSLEER. V lost 0 bases to trimming and J lost 6 bases; unmatched junction nucleotides: 2. CDR3 bases: TGCGCCAGCAGCCAAGATTTAGCGGGGGGAAACATTCAGTACTTC. Its translation: CASSQDLAGGNIQYF.

The chain recombines TRBV7-9 with TRBJ1-6, with D maybe TRBD1 (6 bases). Germline CDR1 SEHNR, CDR2 FQNEAQ (reference sequence). The CDR3 runs 17 residues. Trimming left V 5 bases short and J 4 bases short, with 18 bases between. For the CDR3, the DNA is TGTGCCAGCAGCCAAGGACAGATACGTGGGTATAATTCACCCCTCCACTTT. Encoded protein: CASSQGQIRGYNSPLHF. Full variable domain (remainder filled in from reference TRBV7-9 and TRBJ1-6): DTGVSQNPRHKITKRGQNVTFRCDPISEHNRLYWYRQTLGQGPEFLTYFQNEAQLEKSRLLSDRFSAERPKGSFSTLEIQRTEQGDSAMYLCASSQGQIRGYNSPLHFGNGTRLTVT.

V usage is TRBV9 and J usage is TRBJ1-1, with 9 nucleotides matching TRBD1. The CDR3 has 15 amino acids. V was clipped by 3 bases and J by 1 base; unmatched bases: 4. Germline lookup yields CDR1 SGDLS and CDR2 YYNGEE. As DNA, the CDR3 is TGTGCCAGCAGCGGGGGACAGGGAGCGAACACTGAAGCTTTCTTT. It is translated as CASSGGQGANTEAFF.

The CDR3: CASSESSGNTIYF. The CDR3 nucleotides read TGTGCCAGCAGTGAAAGCTCTGGAAACACCATATATTTT. The chain joins TRBV2 to TRBJ1-3, with D uncertain. The CDR3 is 13 amino acids. Germline V gene data show CDR1 as SNHLY and CDR2 as FYNNEI. V lost 2 bases to trimming and J lost 0 bases, with 2 bases between them.

This chain joins TRBV27 and TRBJ2-7; D gene ambiguous. There are 14 residues in the CDR3. V was pared by 4 bases and J by 2 bases, with 12 bases between. Germline V lookup: CDR1 MNHEY, CDR2 SMNVEV (reference sequence). Written as DNA, the CDR3 is TGTGCCAGCAGTTGGCGCCCCTGGGCCTACGAGCAGTACTTC. Its translation: CASSWRPWAYEQYF.

V usage is TRBV18 and J usage is TRBJ2-7; the match to TRBD1 covers 7 bases. Germline lookup yields CDR1 KGHSH and CDR2 LQKENI. J lost 0 bases, V lost 4 bases, and 9 bases had no gene match. The CDR3 has 16 residues. The CDR3: CASSLGQEPSSYEQYF. The CDR3 nucleotides read TGTGCCAGCTCACTCGGACAGGAACCTAGCTCCTACGAGCAGTACTTC.

The chain joins TRBV7-8 to TRBJ1-2; D possibly corresponds to TRBD1 (5 bases). The germline V gene has CDR1 SGHVS and CDR2 FQNEAQ. Trimming cost V 2 bases and J 6 bases, with 19 bases left between them. The CDR3 length is 16 residues. CDR3: CASSLRGRARANGYTF. CDR3 coding DNA: TGTGCCAGCAGCTTACGCGGCAGGGCGAGGGCGAATGGCTACACCTTC.

The rearrangement links TRBV6-2 or TRBV6-3 to TRBJ2-2; D is perhaps TRBD2 (6 bases). V shed 6 bases and J shed 6 bases, with 17 bases lying between them. This CDR3 spans 15 amino acids. CDR1 MNHEY and CDR2 SVGEGT come from the germline V gene. The CDR3 DNA follows: TGTGCCAGCAGCCCTTTTGGGGGGAAATCCGGGGAGCTGTTTTTT. Its protein is CASSPFGGKSGELFF.

This clone was seen once. The J gene is TRBJ1-5, the V gene TRBV4-3; D ambiguous. Germline values: CDR1 LGHNA, CDR2 YSLEER. The CDR3 sequence is 17 residues long. Trimming left V 4 bases short and J 0 bases short, with 16 bases between. The CDR3, as DNA: TGCGCCAGCAGCCGCCAACCTTGGGCGGGTAGCAATCAGCCCCAGCATTTT. It codes for CASSRQPWAGSNQPQHF.

This clone was detected a few times. The V gene is TRBV3-1 (or the pseudogene TRBV3-2), the J gene TRBJ1-6; the D is unclear. Trimming shortened V by 2 bases and J by 6 bases, and 8 bases separated the two germline ends. CDR1 is LGHDT and CDR2 is YNNKEL in the germline V gene (reference sequence). The CDR3 covers 14 residues. The CDR3 here is CASSQSVGNSPLHF. In nucleotides, the CDR3 is TGTGCCAGCAGCCAATCCGTTGGTAATTCACCCCTCCACTTT.

This chain uses TRBV11-3 with TRBJ2-7; D is undetermined. V lost 0 bases and J 6 bases, leaving 9 bases between the germline ends. This CDR3 is 13 amino acids long. Germline CDR1 is SGHNT and CDR2 is YENEEA. CDR3 in DNA: TGTGCCAGCAGCTTAGATAGGTCGGGCGAGCAGTACTTC. It codes for CASSLDRSGEQYF.